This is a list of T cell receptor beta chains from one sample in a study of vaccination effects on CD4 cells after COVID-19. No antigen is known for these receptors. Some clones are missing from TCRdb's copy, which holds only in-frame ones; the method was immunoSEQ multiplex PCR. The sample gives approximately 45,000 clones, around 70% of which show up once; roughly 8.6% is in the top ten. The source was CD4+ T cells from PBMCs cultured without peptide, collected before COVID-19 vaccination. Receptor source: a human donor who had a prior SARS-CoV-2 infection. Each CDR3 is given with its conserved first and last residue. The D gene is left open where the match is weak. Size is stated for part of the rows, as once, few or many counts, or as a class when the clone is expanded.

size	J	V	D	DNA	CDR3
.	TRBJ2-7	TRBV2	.	TGTGCCAGCAGTGAACGCCTCGCCTACGAGCAGTACTTC	CASSERLAYEQYF
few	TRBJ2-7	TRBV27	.	TGTGCCAGCAGTGACAGACCCCCCTACGAGCAGTACTTC	CASSDRPPYEQYF
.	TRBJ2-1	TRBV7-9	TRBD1	TGTGCCAGCAGCCCTTCACCCGGGACAGGGGACTACAATGAGCAGTTCTTC	CASSPSPGTGDYNEQFF
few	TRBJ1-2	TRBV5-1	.	TGCGCCAGCAGCTTAACAGGGACTCTTGGCTATGGCTACACCTTC	CASSLTGTLGYGYTF
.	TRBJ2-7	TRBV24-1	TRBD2	TGTGCCACCAGGTATTGGGGGGGTTGGGCGTCCCCCTACGAGCAGTACTTC	CATRYWGGWASPYEQYF
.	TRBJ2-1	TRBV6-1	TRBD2	TGTGCCAGCAGCCAAAGTAGCGGGGGTTACAATGAGCAGTTCTTC	CASSQSSGGYNEQFF
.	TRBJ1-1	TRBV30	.	TGTGCCTGCGGGGGCCGAGGGGCGAACACTGAAGCTTTCTTT	CACGGRGANTEAFF
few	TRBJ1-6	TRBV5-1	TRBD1	TGCGCCAGCAGTGAGGGACAGGGGGCTTACTCACCCCTCCACTTT	CASSEGQGAYSPLHF
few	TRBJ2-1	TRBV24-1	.	TGTGCCACCAGTGATGAGAACCGTAATGAGCAGTTCTTC	CATSDENRNEQFF
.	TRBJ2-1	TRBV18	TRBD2	TGTGCCAGCTCACCACATGCGGGGGGTACCCAGTTCTTC	CASSPHAGGTQFF
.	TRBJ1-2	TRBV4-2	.	TGTGCCAGCAGCCAAGCAGGGGAGGGTTTTGGTGGCTACACCTTC	CASSQAGEGFGGYTF
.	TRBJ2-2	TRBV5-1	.	TGCGCCAGCAGCTTGGGGCCAGCCGGGGAGCTGTTTTTT	CASSLGPAGELFF
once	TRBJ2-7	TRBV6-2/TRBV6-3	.	TGTGCCAGCAGTTACTCATACAGGGAGTTTGGGGAGCAGTACTTC	CASSYSYREFGEQYF
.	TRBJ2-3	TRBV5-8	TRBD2	TGTGCCAGCAGACGTGCGGGAGAGGGTACGCAGTATTTT	CASRRAGEGTQYF
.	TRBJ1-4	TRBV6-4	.	TGTGCCAGCAGTGACACCCTCAGAACACCCAATGAAAAACTGTTTTTT	CASSDTLRTPNEKLFF
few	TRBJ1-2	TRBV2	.	TGTGCCAGCAGTGAGGAACAGGACTATGGCTACACCTTC	CASSEEQDYGYTF
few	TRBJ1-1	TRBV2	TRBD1	TGTGCCAGCAGCGCGGACAGGGGCCCAGCTTTCTTT	CASSADRGPAFF
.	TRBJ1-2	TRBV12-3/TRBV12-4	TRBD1	TGTGCCAGCACCTCATACGGGACAGGGGGATCCACCTTC	CASTSYGTGGSTF
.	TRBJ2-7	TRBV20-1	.	TGCAGTGAGGCTCCCAGGCACGAGCAGTACTTC	CSEAPRHEQYF
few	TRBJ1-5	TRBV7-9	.	TGTGCCAGCAGCTTAGTTTCGGGGGAGCTCGGGGGGCCCCAGCATTTT	CASSLVSGELGGPQHF
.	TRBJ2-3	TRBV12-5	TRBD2	TGTGCTAGTGGTTTGGTCCTGACCGGGACTAGCGGGTGGCTAAGAGATACGCAGTATTTT	CASGLVLTGTSGWLRDTQYF
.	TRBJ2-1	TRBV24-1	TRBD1	TGTGCCACCAGTGATTCCCATACAGGGGGCCAAAACAATGAGCAGTTCTTC	CATSDSHTGGQNNEQFF
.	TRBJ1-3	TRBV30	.	TGTGCCTGGAGTGGGTCCAGGGGATTCACTGGAAACACCATATATTTT	CAWSGSRGFTGNTIYF
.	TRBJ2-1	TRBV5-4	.	TGTGCCAGCAGCTTGTGGGGGATCGATGAGCAGTTCTTC	CASSLWGIDEQFF
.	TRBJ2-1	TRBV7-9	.	TGTGCCAGCAGCTTCGGGTTTAGTTTTAACAATGAGCAGTTCTTC	CASSFGFSFNNEQFF